Below are 4 T cell receptor beta chains sequenced from a single sample in a study of blood T cell repertoires in COVID-19. Using immunoSEQ multiplex PCR, the repertoire was profiled, and TCRdb retains in-frame clones only, with some absent. The data contain 25,000 to 30,000 clones, around nine tenths of them seen just once; the ten biggest clones take up around 4.6%. Sequencing was carried out using peripheral blood. The receptors were sampled from a man between 70 and 80 years old with active COVID-19.

The J gene is TRBJ2-7, the V gene TRBV29-1; TRBD1 matches at 8 bases. V trimming: 4 bases; J trimming: 4 bases; junction bases outside the gene matches: 9. The CDR3 has 14 residues. The germline V gene has CDR1 SQVTM and CDR2 ANQGSEA. CDR3 sequence (DNA): TGCAGCGTTGGGGCAGGGGGCAATGGATACGAGCAGTACTTC. Amino acids: CSVGAGGNGYEQYF.

As regards this clone: One end of the junction fails to match germline, which may point to a read error. The genes are TRBV9 and TRBJ2-1; D perhaps matches TRBD2 (7 bases). Germline V lookup: CDR1 SGDLS, CDR2 YYNGEE. This CDR3 comprises 15 residues. CDR3: CASSVGAGAYTEQFF. The CDR3 region has the DNA TGTGCCAGCAGCGTAGGGGCGGGGGCCTACACTGAGCAGTTCTTC.

The V call is TRBV7-3, the J call TRBJ2-3; TRBD1 agrees at 7 bases. V shed 0 bases and J 7 bases; nucleotides not matched to a gene: 7. The CDR3 runs to 15 residues. The germline CDR1 and CDR2 sequences are SGHTA and FQGTGA. This chain's CDR3 is CASSLTARDSNTQYF. The CDR3 DNA is TGTGCCAGCAGCTTAACGGCCAGGGACAGCAATACGCAGTATTTT.

The V call is TRBV1, the J call TRBJ2-1; the DNA was not used to check the table's D call, TRBD2. TRBV1 is shown as a pseudogene. The CDR3 has 16 residues. The CDR3 bases are TGCACCAGCAGCCAAGATCTCGGGGGGGCCTACAATGAGCAGTTCTTC. Encoded protein: CTSSQDLGGAYNEQFF.